Listed below are T cell receptor beta chains from one sample, sequenced in a study of CD8+ T cells in alopecia areata. Data came from immunoSEQ multiplex PCR; TCRdb stores just in-frame clones and leaves some out. The sample shows some 190,000 clones, roughly three fifths of them seen only once. Material: CD4+ T cells sorted from blood, obtained at approximately week 42, from a patient treated with tofacitinib. Source of these receptors: a human donor with alopecia areata. Each CDR3 is given with its conserved first and last residue. The D gene is left open where the match is weak. Some rows have no size entry. The others give once, few or many, or a class for an expanded clone.

NA TRBJ1-1 13 TRBV18 TRBD1 TGTGCCAGCTCACCAGAGGGGACAGGGTTCGCTTTCTTT CASSPEGTGFAFF
NA TRBJ1-1 13 TRBV29-1 NA TGCAGCGTTGTACAGAAGCAGAACACTGAAGCTTTCTTT CSVVQKQNTEAFF
NA TRBJ1-2 14 TRBV7-9 NA TGTGCCAGCAGCTTAGCGGCTTGGGGCTATGGCTACACCTTC CASSLAAWGYGYTF
NA TRBJ1-4 15 TRBV30 NA TGTGCCTGGAGGCGATCGGGCCTAAATTCAGAAAAACTGTTTTTT CAWRRSGLNSEKLFF
few TRBJ2-3 14 TRBV7-2 NA TGTGCCAGCAGCCGTGTGCGGGGCACAGATACGCAGTATTTT CASSRVRGTDTQYF
NA TRBJ2-7 13 TRBV10-3 NA TGTGCCATCAGCCAAGGGGTGTCCGACGAGCAGTACTTC CAISQGVSDEQYF
NA TRBJ1-2 13 TRBV30 NA TGTGCCTGGAGCTTGATACGGACATATGGCTACACCTTC CAWSLIRTYGYTF
NA TRBJ1-1 12 TRBV6-5 NA TGTGCCAGCAGTTACTCCAAAGGGACGGCTTTCTTT CASSYSKGTAFF
NA TRBJ1-5 15 TRBV9 NA TGTGCCAGCAGCGTATCCGGGGATAGCAATCAGCCCCAGCATTTT CASSVSGDSNQPQHF
NA TRBJ2-7 14 TRBV13 NA TGTGCCAGCAGGCGATCCGGGACAACCTACGAGCAGTACTTC CASRRSGTTYEQYF
NA TRBJ2-6 15 TRBV30 NA TGTGCCTGGAGTGTGGATATTTCTGGGGCCAACGTCCTGACTTTC CAWSVDISGANVLTF
NA TRBJ1-6 13 TRBV29-1 NA TGCAGCGTTGCGGACCGGACTAATTCACCCCTCCACTTT CSVADRTNSPLHF
once TRBJ2-7 15 TRBV7-9 TRBD1 TGTGCCAGCAGCGCGGCCGGGACAGTCTCCTACGAGCAGTACTTC CASSAAGTVSYEQYF
few TRBJ2-3 16 TRBV7-2 TRBD2 TGTGCCAGCAGCTTACGGTCGGGGGGGCACACAGATACGCAGTATTTT CASSLRSGGHTDTQYF
NA TRBJ1-1 16 TRBV4-3 TRBD1 TGCGCCAGCAGCCAAGGAACCGGGACAGCGGGCACTGAAGCTTTCTTT CASSQGTGTAGTEAFF
NA TRBJ1-2 15 TRBV9 TRBD1 TGTGCCAGCAGCCTAAGACAGGGCCGGGACTATGGCTACACCTTC CASSLRQGRDYGYTF
NA TRBJ1-6 16 TRBV4-3 TRBD1 TGCGCCAGCAGCCAAGCCCTTGACAGGGGGGATTCACCCCTCCACTTT CASSQALDRGDSPLHF
many TRBJ2-1 15 TRBV10-3 TRBD2 TGTGCCATCAGTGATCTGGCGGGGGGGCTCGATGAGCAGTTCTTC CAISDLAGGLDEQFF
NA TRBJ2-5 15 TRBV7-7 TRBD2 TGTGCCAGCAGCTTAGGGACTAGTCTTCAAGAGACCCAGTACTTC CASSLGTSLQETQYF
NA TRBJ2-7 15 TRBV18 TRBD2 TGTGCCAGCTCACAAAGCCTAGCGGGGGGATACGAGCAGTACTTC CASSQSLAGGYEQYF
NA TRBJ1-6 13 TRBV29-1 NA TGCAGCGTACAGGGTTCCTATAATTCACCCCTCCACTTT CSVQGSYNSPLHF
NA TRBJ1-4 14 TRBV6-5 TRBD1 TGTGCCAGCAGTTACGGACAGGGTGGTGAAAAACTGTTTTTT CASSYGQGGEKLFF
NA TRBJ2-5 14 TRBV30 TRBD1 TGTGCCTGGACCCCAGGGGGCTTCCAAGAGACCCAGTACTTC CAWTPGGFQETQYF
NA TRBJ1-2 16 TRBV2 TRBD1 TGTGCCAGCAGTGAAAGGACAGGACTTTCTAACTATGGCTACACCTTC CASSERTGLSNYGYTF
once TRBJ1-2 14 TRBV6-1 NA TGTGCCAGCAATCCGGGACTAAATTCGGGGGGCTACACCTTC CASNPGLNSGGYTF
NA TRBJ2-3 15 TRBV4-3 TRBD2 TGCGCCAGCAGGGCACTAGCGGGGGGCACAGATACGCAGTATTTT CASRALAGGTDTQYF
NA TRBJ1-1 13 TRBV29-1 TRBD1 TGCAGCGCTGGACAGGGGCCTAACACTGAAGCTTTCTTT CSAGQGPNTEAFF
few TRBJ2-3 16 TRBV15 TRBD2 TGTGCCACCAGCAGAGGGCCGGGGGGGACCACAGATACGCAGTATTTT CATSRGPGGTTDTQYF
NA TRBJ1-1 11 TRBV29-1 NA TGCAGCGTTGATAACGGGGGCGAAGCTTTCTTT CSVDNGGEAFF
NA TRBJ2-5 15 TRBV4-3 TRBD1 TGCGCCAGCAGCCTGGGACAGGAATACCAAGAGACCCAGTACTTC CASSLGQEYQETQYF
NA TRBJ1-1 16 TRBV30 NA TGTGCCTGGAGTGTCCAGGGTGTCGGGGGGAACACTGAAGCTTTCTTT CAWSVQGVGGNTEAFF
NA TRBJ1-1 14 TRBV5-1 NA TGCGCCAGCAACCTTTTCCAACGAGGGACTGAAGCTTTCTTT CASNLFQRGTEAFF
NA TRBJ2-3 15 TRBV5-1 NA TGCGCCAGCAGCTTTGGGGGGCGCGTTGCAGATACGCAGTATTTT CASSFGGRVADTQYF
NA TRBJ1-1 13 TRBV29-1 NA TGCAGCGTAGACTTCGGCAAGGTCAAAGAAGCTTTCTTT CSVDFGKVKEAFF
NA TRBJ1-1 13 TRBV29-1 NA TGCAGCGTTTCCCCACGGGGTCTCACTGAAGCTTTCTTT CSVSPRGLTEAFF
NA TRBJ2-3 13 TRBV6-1 NA TGTGCCAGCAGTGAAGGGGCAAAAGATACGCAGTATTTT CASSEGAKDTQYF
NA TRBJ2-3 15 TRBV2 TRBD2 TGTGCCAGCAGTGAATCCGGGGGGGCCGTAGATACGCAGTATTTT CASSESGGAVDTQYF
NA TRBJ2-5 14 TRBV7-2 TRBD2 TGTGCCAGCAGCTTAGGCGGGAGGATGGAGACCCAGTACTTC CASSLGGRMETQYF
few TRBJ2-4 16 TRBV6-5 NA TGTGCCAGCAGTTCTAATTCTTTAGTAGCCAAAAACATTCAGTACTTC CASSSNSLVAKNIQYF
NA TRBJ1-2 15 TRBV5-5 NA TGTGCCAGCAGCTTGGTCGACAGATCTAACTATGGCTACACCTTC CASSLVDRSNYGYTF
NA TRBJ2-3 15 TRBV5-1 NA TGCGCCAGCAGCCTTGGGGGGGCACGCACAGATACGCAGTATTTT CASSLGGARTDTQYF
NA TRBJ2-3 14 TRBV6-5 NA TGTGCCAGCAGTAGGGGGACCTTCACAGATACGCAGTATTTT CASSRGTFTDTQYF
NA TRBJ1-2 15 TRBV11-3 NA TGTGCCAGCAGCTCACGACAGGCTACGGACTATGGCTACACCTTC CASSSRQATDYGYTF
NA TRBJ2-5 14 TRBV5-1 NA TGCGCCAGCAGAAGGACAGCGTCCCAAGAGACCCAGTACTTC CASRRTASQETQYF